The next 26 T cell receptor beta chains were all read from a single sample in a study of blood T cell repertoires in COVID-19. The assay was immunoSEQ multiplex PCR, and TCRdb's table has in-frame clones only and misses some. The sample contains 250,000 or so clones, around 90% of which appear only once. Sequenced: peripheral blood. These receptors were taken from a woman aged 70-85 years with active or convalescent COVID-19.

The chain is built from TRBV7-9 and TRBJ1-2, with D possibly TRBD1 on 5 matching bases. Per the germline V gene, CDR1 is SEHNR and CDR2 is FQNEAQ (reference sequence). V was shortened by 11 bases and J by 3 bases, with 16 bases between the two germline ends. This CDR3 contains 13 residues. The CDR3 DNA reads as TGTGCCGTTCCGTCAGGGCCGTACTATGGCTACACCTTC. It codes for CAVPSGPYYGYTF.

The gene calls are TRBV7-2 and TRBJ1-5; no reliable D call. V dropped 4 bases and J dropped 5 bases, with 18 bases sitting between them. The CDR3 contains 16 residues. CDR1 is SGHTA and CDR2 is FQGNSA in the germline V gene. The CDR3 protein is CASSSATGSSDQPQHF. For the CDR3, the DNA is TGTGCCAGCAGCTCTGCTACGGGGAGTTCGGATCAGCCCCAGCATTTT.

This chain links TRBV5-1 with TRBJ2-4; TRBD1 matches at 10 bases. V dropped 2 bases and J dropped 8; count of bases not matched to a gene: 4. Germline-derived CDR1 and CDR2 are SGHRS and YFSETQ. This CDR3 comprises 14 residues. The CDR3 protein is CASSFRQGADIQYF. The CDR3 DNA reads TGCGCCAGCAGCTTTAGACAGGGGGCGGACATTCAGTACTTC.

This chain joins TRBV5-1 and TRBJ2-3; 7 bases are shared with TRBD2. Looked up from germline, CDR1 is SGHRS and CDR2 is YFSETQ. The CDR3 contains 14 residues. The V gene end was trimmed by 4 bases and the J gene end by 5 bases; junction bases not matched to a gene: 7. The CDR3 region is CASSPRGGVDTQYF. In nucleotides, the CDR3 is TGCGCCAGCAGCCCCCGGGGAGGGGTAGATACGCAGTATTTT.

The chain links TRBV7-3 to TRBJ2-1, with a possible D match to TRBD1 (5 bases). There are 17 residues in the CDR3. Germline V gene sequence: CDR1 SGHTA, CDR2 FQGTGA. V lost 3 bases and J lost 6, with 21 bases in between. The CDR3 protein is CASSLGQAVGPSNEQFF. The CDR3, as DNA: TGTGCCAGCAGCTTGGGGCAGGCCGTTGGCCCTAGCAATGAGCAGTTCTTC.

V is TRBV11-2 and J is TRBJ1-6; D uncertain. Germline-derived CDR1 and CDR2 are SGHAT and FQNNGV. The V end lost 0 bases, the J end lost 7 bases, and 10 bases lay between the germline ends. CDR3 size: 15 residues. CDR3 sequence (DNA): TGTGCCAGCAGCTTAGACCCGGGGATAAATTCACCCCTCCACTTT. It translates to CASSLDPGINSPLHF.

This clone occurred a few times. The rearrangement links TRBV5-1 to TRBJ1-3; no clear D gene. V was clipped by 0 bases and J by 4 bases, with 14 bases between them. The CDR3 has 16 amino acids. In germline, CDR1 is SGHRS, CDR2 YFSETQ. The CDR3 DNA is TGCGCCAGCAGCTTGGATTTCCCTGCGCTCGGAAACACCATATATTTT. Its translation: CASSLDFPALGNTIYF.

Remarks on this clone: Other DNA sequences from this sample encode an identical CDR3 as well. The chain employs TRBV5-1 and TRBJ1-3; TRBD1 agrees at 8 bases. The V segment lost 2 bases and the J segment 7 bases; nucleotides outside the gene matches: 5. Germline assignment: CDR1 SGHRS and CDR2 YFSETQ. This CDR3 spans 14 amino acids. DNA for the CDR3: TGCGCCAGCAGCTTAGGAACAGGGGGGAACACCATATATTTT. Residues: CASSLGTGGNTIYF.

This clone was observed once. This chain links TRBV11-2 with TRBJ1-1; 7 bases are shared with TRBD1. The CDR3 loop spans 13 amino acids. V trimming: 9 bases; J trimming: 1 base; junction bases outside the gene matches: 5. Germline CDR1 reads SGHAT; CDR2 reads FQNNGV. The CDR3 here is CASTRQGNTEAFF. CDR3 nucleotide sequence: TGTGCCAGTACACGACAGGGGAACACTGAAGCTTTCTTT.

The chain couples TRBV5-1 to TRBJ2-5; a weak D match, TRBD2 (6 bases). CDR1 is SGHRS and CDR2 is YFSETQ in the germline V gene. The CDR3 totals 14 residues. Trimming removed 0 bases from V and 2 bases from J, with 8 bases in between. CDR3 nucleotide sequence: TGCGCCAGCAGCTTGGGGGAGGAGCAAGAGACCCAGTACTTC. Its protein is CASSLGEEQETQYF.

The V and J genes are TRBV7-2 and TRBJ1-1; D possibly corresponds to TRBD1 (5 bases). V lost 0 bases and J 4 bases, leaving 12 bases between the germline ends. The germline CDR1 and CDR2 sequences are SGHTA and FQGNSA. The CDR3 has 15 amino acids. The chain's CDR3 is CASSLAGRAATEAFF. The CDR3 nucleotides are TGTGCCAGCAGCTTAGCTGGCAGGGCGGCCACTGAAGCTTTCTTT.

This clone appeared a single time. The gene calls are TRBV3-1 (or the pseudogene TRBV3-2) and TRBJ2-7; 9 bases line up with TRBD1. Germline CDR1 and CDR2: LGHDT and YNNKEL (reference sequence). V dropped 1 base and J dropped 6; count of bases not matched to a gene: 4. The CDR3 spans 14 residues. The CDR3 protein is CASSQASDRGEQYF. CDR3 nucleotides: TGTGCCAGCAGCCAAGCCTCGGACAGGGGCGAGCAGTACTTC.

The chain links TRBV21-1 to TRBJ2-2; no check of the table's D call, TRBD2, against the DNA was made. TRBV21-1 represents a pseudogene. This CDR3 is 15 amino acids long. CDR3 DNA: TGTGCCAGCAGCAAAGCGTGGGGGGGAGCCGGGGAGCTGTTTTTT. It is translated as CASSKAWGGAGELFF.

The chain carries TRBV6-4 and TRBJ1-1; 7 nucleotides match TRBD1. The germline gives CDR1 MRHNA, CDR2 SNTAGT. The CDR3 extends over 14 amino acids. With V trimmed by 1 base and J by 4 bases, 3 bases remained unmatched. CDR3 protein: CASSDLAGGTEAFF. In DNA form, the CDR3 reads TGTGCCAGCAGTGACTTGGCAGGGGGCACTGAAGCTTTCTTT.

This clone was seen a few times. This chain joins TRBV2 and TRBJ2-2, with D possibly being TRBD2 (5 bases). Trimming removed 3 bases from V and 7 bases from J, with 15 bases in between. The length of the CDR3 is 15 residues. CDR1 and CDR2 from the germline V gene are SNHLY and FYNNEI. This chain's CDR3 is CASSEVRGQGGELFF. CDR3 DNA: TGTGCCAGCAGTGAGGTCAGAGGGCAAGGCGGGGAGCTGTTTTTT.

This CDR3 is CASSLGGRGNEKLFF. The CDR3 DNA sequence: TGTGCCAGCAGCTTGGGCGGGAGGGGGAACGAAAAACTGTTTTTT. The rearrangement uses TRBV11-2 and TRBJ1-4; tentative D call: TRBD1 (6 bases). The V gene's germline CDR1 is SGHAT and CDR2 FQNNGV. This CDR3 has 15 amino acids. V lost 3 bases to trimming and J lost 8 bases, with 16 bases between them.

CDR3 coding DNA: TGTGCCAGCAGCCCGTTGACAGGGAAGTTCTTC. It encodes CASSPLTGKFF. V usage is TRBV7-9 and J usage is TRBJ2-1, with 7 bases matching TRBD1. There are 11 residues in the CDR3. V shed 5 bases, J shed 14 bases, and the junction held 6 bases outside the gene matches. Germline-derived CDR1 and CDR2 are SEHNR and FQNEAQ (reference sequence).

The rearrangement uses TRBV11-1 and TRBJ2-2, with D possibly matching TRBD2 (5 bases). The CDR3 contains 16 residues. V was cut by 0 bases and J by 4 bases, with 12 bases left in between. Germline CDR1 SGHAT, CDR2 FQDESV (reference sequence). The CDR3 DNA reads as TGTGCCAGCAGCTTAGCGCGCGTGGCGGGCACCGGGGAGCTGTTTTTT. Translating it yields CASSLARVAGTGELFF.

The chain joins TRBV27 to TRBJ1-1; D is unresolved. Trimming removed 3 bases from V and 5 bases from J, with 16 bases in between. This CDR3 is 15 amino acids long. Germline V gene data show CDR1 as MNHEY and CDR2 as SMNVEV (reference sequence). For the CDR3, the DNA is TGTGCCAGCAGTTTCTTATCCGGGCGGGGAACTGAAGCTTTCTTT. Translated, it gives CASSFLSGRGTEAFF.

The chain has TRBV11-2 and TRBJ1-2; TRBD1 might be the D (6 bases). Trimming stripped 5 bases from V and 8 bases from J, with 21 bases between. The CDR3 extends over 15 amino acids. Germline V gene lookup returns CDR1 SGHAT and CDR2 FQNNGV. The CDR3 spells CASSTDTGTTHGYTF. DNA for the CDR3: TGTGCCAGCAGCACCGATACCGGGACAACTCACGGCTACACCTTC.

The rearrangement links TRBV19 to TRBJ1-1; maybe TRBD1 (6 bases). The V gene's germline CDR1 is LNHDA and CDR2 SQIVND (reference sequence). The CDR3 length is 16 residues. The V end lost 7 bases, the J end lost 1 base, and 19 bases lay between the germline ends. The CDR3 DNA reads TGTGCCAGTACCTCCAGGGGTGCGGCAGCGAACACTGAAGCTTTCTTT. Protein sequence: CASTSRGAAANTEAFF.

The chain employs TRBV6-5 and TRBJ1-3; TRBD1 might be the D (5 bases). Trimming took off 6 bases at V and 0 bases at J, with 12 bases between the two ends. CDR1 and CDR2 (germline): MNHEY, SVGAGI. This CDR3 is 15 amino acids long. CDR3 sequence: CASRGGGDSGNTIYF. As DNA, the CDR3 is TGTGCCAGCAGGGGGGGAGGGGACTCTGGAAACACCATATATTTT.

CDR3 sequence reads: CASSPRGGLSTDTQYF. CDR3 coding DNA: TGTGCCAGCAGCCCCCGGGGGGGACTCAGCACAGATACGCAGTATTTT. This chain connects TRBV7-2 to TRBJ2-3, with 8 bases identical to TRBD2. The CDR3 totals 16 residues. The J segment lost 0 bases and the V segment lost 5 bases, leaving 7 bases of the junction unmatched. The germline gives CDR1 SGHTA, CDR2 FQGNSA.

The genes are TRBV19 and TRBJ1-1; D unclear. CDR3 size: 15 residues. The V and J ends lost 3 bases and 5 bases respectively, with 16 bases between them. Germline V CDR1 and CDR2: LNHDA, SQIVND (reference sequence). In DNA form, the CDR3 reads TGTGCCAGTAGTATGGGATTGGAAGGGAGGACTGAAGCTTTCTTT. Its protein product is CASSMGLEGRTEAFF.

The chain links TRBV7-9 to TRBJ1-1; D uncertain. CDR3 length equals 17 residues. V lost 5 bases and J lost 0, with 19 bases in between. The germline V gene has CDR1 SEHNR and CDR2 FQNEAQ (reference sequence). In DNA form, the CDR3 reads TGTGCCAGCAGCGCCTTAGGACGAGGGAGGGTGAACACTGAAGCTTTCTTT. Its protein is CASSALGRGRVNTEAFF.

This chain connects TRBV10-3 to TRBJ2-5; 8 nucleotides align to TRBD1. The germline gives CDR1 ENHRY, CDR2 SYGVKD. J gave up 1 base and V 6 bases, and 1 base lay outside the gene matches. This CDR3 has 13 amino acids. CDR3 amino acids: CAIRTGVQETQYF. DNA of the CDR3: TGTGCCATCAGGACAGGGGTCCAAGAGACCCAGTACTTC.